Below are 17 T cell receptor beta chains sequenced from a single sample in a study of identifying expanded T cells in peripheral blood. Here immunoSEQ multiplex PCR was the method, and the copy in TCRdb shows in-frame clones only, minus some. The sample has about 130,000 clones; around 88% are singletons. Sequencing was performed on blood. Receptors were obtained from a person aged 18 to 75 in good health.

The chain uses TRBV27 and TRBJ1-1; the D is unclear. Germline CDR1 reads MNHEY; CDR2 reads SMNVEV (reference sequence). This CDR3 contains 15 residues. Trimming removed 0 bases from V and 6 bases from J, with 14 bases in between. CDR3 residues: CASSLSMGVGAEAFF. The CDR3 DNA reads TGTGCCAGCAGTTTATCGATGGGAGTCGGGGCTGAAGCTTTCTTT.

This rearrangement joins TRBV7-2 to TRBJ2-7; 8 nucleotides match TRBD1. The CDR3 spans 14 residues. Germline CDR1 reads SGHTA; CDR2 reads FQGNSA. V was pared by 5 bases and J by 3 bases, with 6 bases of the junction left unmatched. The DNA of the CDR3 is TGTGCCAGCAGCGAAGGACAGGGTTTCTACGAGCAGTACTTC. It specifies CASSEGQGFYEQYF.

The J gene is TRBJ1-1, the V gene TRBV5-6, with 7 bases identical to TRBD1. V was pared by 3 bases and J by 6 bases, with 8 bases of the junction left unmatched. The germline CDR1 and CDR2 sequences are SGHDT and YYEEEE. The CDR3 is 14 amino acids. The CDR3 loop reads CASSSLPRGAEAFF. The CDR3 region has the DNA TGTGCCAGCAGCTCTCTACCCAGGGGGGCTGAAGCTTTCTTT. Complete variable domain (other parts from reference TRBV5-6 and TRBJ1-1): DAGVTQSPTHLIKTRGQQVTLRCSPKSGHDTVSWYQQALGQGPQFIFQYYEEEERQRGNFPDRFSGHQFPNYSSELNVNALLLGDSALYLCASSSLPRGAEAFFGQGTRLTVV.

This clone was seen only once. The rearrangement links TRBV9 to TRBJ1-1; TRBD1 agrees at 8 bases. The CDR3 runs 15 residues. With V trimmed by 1 base and J by 1 base, 3 bases remained unmatched. Germline CDR1 is SGDLS and CDR2 is YYNGEE. CDR3 loop: CASSVPTGGNTEAFF. The CDR3 bases are TGTGCCAGCAGCGTACCTACAGGGGGGAACACTGAAGCTTTCTTT.

This clone was counted a few times. The chain carries TRBV10-2 and TRBJ2-4, with 8 bases identical to TRBD2. This CDR3 comprises 17 residues. V dropped 3 bases and J dropped 1; count of bases not matched to a gene: 8. CDR1 and CDR2 (germline): WSHSY, SAAADI. CDR3: CASSDRREGWAKNIQYF. In DNA form, the CDR3 reads TGCGCCAGCAGTGACCGCCGGGAGGGGTGGGCCAAAAACATTCAGTACTTC.

The V gene is TRBV11-2, the J gene TRBJ2-1, with 9 bases aligning to TRBD1. The CDR3 is made up of 16 amino acids. V trimming: 4 bases; J trimming: 4 bases; junction bases outside the gene matches: 8. Germline V gene sequence: CDR1 SGHAT, CDR2 FQNNGV. DNA of the CDR3: TGTGCCAGCAGCTCCGGGACAGGGCTTATTTACAATGAGCAGTTCTTC. Translating it yields CASSSGTGLIYNEQFF.

The chain links TRBV7-2 to TRBJ2-1; D unresolved. The CDR3 is made up of 14 amino acids. Germline values: CDR1 SGHTA, CDR2 FQGNSA. The V and J ends lost 5 bases and 9 bases respectively, with 17 bases between them. This CDR3 is CASSGPDPKREQFF. CDR3 bases: TGTGCCAGCAGCGGTCCGGACCCGAAGCGTGAGCAGTTCTTC. Supplemented by reference TRBV7-2 and TRBJ2-1, the full variable domain reads GAGVSQSPSNKVTEKGKDVELRCDPISGHTALYWYRQSLGQGLEFLIYFQGNSAPDKSGLPSDRFSAERTGGSVSTLTIQRTQQEDSAVYLCASSGPDPKREQFFGPGTRLTVL.

The rearrangement joins TRBV7-6 to TRBJ2-3; maybe TRBD2 (5 bases). There are 12 residues in the CDR3. Trimming stripped 2 bases from V and 5 bases from J, with 5 bases between. Looked up from germline, CDR1 is SGHVS and CDR2 is FNYEAQ. CDR3 sequence: CASSLSGDTQYF. As DNA, the CDR3 is TGTGCCAGCAGCTTAAGCGGAGATACGCAGTATTTT.

The chain links TRBV6-6 to TRBJ1-1; D is unresolved. CDR3 length: 13 residues. With 0 bases removed from V and 6 bases from J, the gap between germline ends came to 8 bases. The germline V gene has CDR1 MNHNY and CDR2 SVGAGI (reference sequence). The DNA of the CDR3 is TGTGCCAGCAGTTACTCGGGTGGGGCTGAAGCTTTCTTT. This translates into CASSYSGGAEAFF.

V gene TRBV7-9 combines with J gene TRBJ2-1; possibly TRBD1 for D (6 bases). CDR1 is SEHNR, CDR2 FQNEAQ, per germline (reference sequence). Trimming left V 5 bases short and J 4 bases short, with 15 bases between. The CDR3 sequence is 15 residues long. The CDR3 sequence: CASSKNQGHYNEQFF. The CDR3 nucleotides read TGTGCCAGCAGCAAAAATCAGGGGCATTACAATGAGCAGTTCTTC.

The chain employs TRBV28 and TRBJ2-5; D is tentatively TRBD1 or TRBD2 (5 bases each). V was pared by 4 bases and J by 3 bases, with 15 bases between. Germline lookup yields CDR1 MDHEN and CDR2 SYDVKM. The CDR3 sequence is 15 residues long. The DNA of the CDR3 is TGTGCCAGCAGTTCAGACAGTATGGGGGAAGAGACCCAGTACTTC. Its protein product is CASSSDSMGEETQYF. The full variable domain, completed using reference TRBV28 and TRBJ2-5, is DVKVTQSSRYLVKRTGEKVFLECVQDMDHENMFWYRQDPGLGLRLIYFSYDVKMKEKGDIPEGYSVSREKKERFSLILESASTNQTSMYLCASSSDSMGEETQYFGPGTRLLVL.

V is TRBV6-6 and J is TRBJ2-3, with D possibly called TRBD1 or TRBD2 (5 bases each). Germline values: CDR1 MNHNY, CDR2 SVGAGI (reference sequence). V was pared by 0 bases and J by 8 bases, with 18 bases between. The length of the CDR3 is 16 residues. CDR3 protein: CASSYSGTGPTVTQYF. The CDR3 DNA follows: TGTGCCAGCAGTTACTCAGGGACCGGCCCTACCGTTACGCAGTATTTT.

This clone was counted many times. J is TRBJ1-5 and V is TRBV6-1; a weak D match, TRBD1 (5 bases). The length of the CDR3 is 14 residues. Germline CDR1 and CDR2: MNHNS and SASEGT. V lost 4 bases and J lost 7, with 14 bases in between. The CDR3 DNA follows: TGTGCCAGCAGTGGGTCAGGGATGAGACAGCCCCAGCATTTT. Translating gives CASSGSGMRQPQHF.

The DNA for the CDR3 is TGTGCCTGGAGTCCGCGGTTGGGGTCGGCGTTCGGCTACACCTTC. It codes for CAWSPRLGSAFGYTF. This rearrangement joins TRBV30 to TRBJ1-2; D gene uncertain. Germline values: CDR1 GTSNPN, CDR2 SVGIG (reference sequence). With 2 bases removed from V and 8 bases from J, the gap between germline ends came to 21 bases. This CDR3 contains 15 residues.

J is TRBJ1-6 and V is TRBV6-5, with TRBD1 matching 9 bases. This CDR3 comprises 16 residues. Germline CDR1 is MNHEY and CDR2 is SVGAGI. Trimming at V came to 2 bases and at J to 15 bases, leaving 14 bases not matched to a gene. The CDR3 DNA follows: TGTGCCAGCAGTTACGCCCGGGACAGGGTTGGGGGTAACCTCCACTTT. This sequence encodes CASSYARDRVGGNLHF.

The J gene is TRBJ1-3, the V gene TRBV6-1, with TRBD1 identical over 8 bases. V shed 4 bases, J shed 4 bases, and the junction held 12 bases outside the gene matches. CDR3 length equals 17 residues. Germline CDR1 MNHNS, CDR2 SASEGT. The CDR3 DNA reads TGTGCCAGCAGTGGCGGGACAGGAGAACTAATCGGAAACACCATATATTTT. Protein product: CASSGGTGELIGNTIYF.

The V call is TRBV11-2, the J call TRBJ2-7; 9 bases are a match to TRBD2. Germline CDR1 SGHAT, CDR2 FQNNGV. This CDR3 spans 15 amino acids. Trimming removed 2 bases from V and 4 bases from J; junction bases left unmatched: 6. The chain's CDR3 is CASSLPGLAGYEQYF. CDR3 DNA sequence: TGTGCCAGCAGCTTACCGGGACTAGCTGGGTACGAGCAGTACTTC.